The sequence of this TCR beta chain was determined in a study of blood T cell repertoires in COVID-19. Study information: Some COVID-19 samples were acute and others convalescent; all came from the United States, Italy and Spain.

Clones were read by immunoSEQ multiplex PCR, and TCRdb kept only the in-frame ones, dropping some. Of 200,000 to 250,000 clones listed, roughly 80% were seen once; the top ten hold approximately 1.2%. Individuals aged about 18 to 100 years were recruited from some 26 US areas. Participant-given clinical history determined each cohort assignment. This sequence originates from a woman aged 40-49 years with acute COVID-19. The source material was PBMCs or T cells enriched from blood (not recorded which).

CDR3: CASSLGQGSAGYTF. The CDR3 DNA follows: TGCGCCAGCAGCTTGGGACAGGGGTCCGCTGGCTACACCTTC. The chain links TRBV5-1 to TRBJ1-2; 8 nucleotides match TRBD1. Germline loops: CDR1 SGHRS, CDR2 YFSETQ. V was clipped by 0 bases and J by 7 bases; unmatched bases: 5. The CDR3 covers 14 residues.